This entry features one T cell receptor beta chain sequence. This specimen belongs to a study of cytomegalovirus exposure and HLA in healthy donors. Trimming shortened V by 2 bases and J by 13 bases, and 14 bases separated the two germline ends. The CDR3 is made up of 13 amino acids. Germline V CDR1 and CDR2: SGHTA, FQGNSA. Sequencing was performed with immunoSEQ multiplex PCR; in TCRdb, only in-frame clones are kept and a portion is missing. The sample lists about 140,000 clones; about 80% were seen once. The receptor was derived from a man aged 25 to 40 in good health and CMV-seropositive. Sample: PBMCs. J is TRBJ2-2 and V is TRBV7-2; D is uncertain. The CDR3 sequence: CASSLSPSGALFF. In DNA, the CDR3 is TGTGCCAGCAGCTTATCCCCCTCAGGCGCGCTGTTTTTT. The entire variable domain, with the rest obtained from reference TRBV7-2 and TRBJ2-2, is as follows: GAGVSQSPSNKVTEKGKDVELRCDPISGHTALYWYRQSLGQGLEFLIYFQGNSAPDKSGLPSDRFSAERTGGSVSTLTIQRTQQEDSAVYLCASSLSPSGALFFGEGSRLTVL.